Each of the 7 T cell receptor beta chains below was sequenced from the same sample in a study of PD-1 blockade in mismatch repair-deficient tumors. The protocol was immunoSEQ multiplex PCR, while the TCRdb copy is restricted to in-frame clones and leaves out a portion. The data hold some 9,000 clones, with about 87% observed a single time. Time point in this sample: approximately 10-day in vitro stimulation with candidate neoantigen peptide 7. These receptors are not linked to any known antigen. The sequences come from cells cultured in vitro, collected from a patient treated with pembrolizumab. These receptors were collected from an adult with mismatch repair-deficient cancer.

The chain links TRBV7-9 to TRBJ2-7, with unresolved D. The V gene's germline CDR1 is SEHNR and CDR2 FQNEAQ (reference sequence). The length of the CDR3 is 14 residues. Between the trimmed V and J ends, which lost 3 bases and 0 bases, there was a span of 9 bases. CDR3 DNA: TGTGCCAGCAGCTTCGAACAAAACTCCTACGAGCAGTACTTC. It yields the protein CASSFEQNSYEQYF.

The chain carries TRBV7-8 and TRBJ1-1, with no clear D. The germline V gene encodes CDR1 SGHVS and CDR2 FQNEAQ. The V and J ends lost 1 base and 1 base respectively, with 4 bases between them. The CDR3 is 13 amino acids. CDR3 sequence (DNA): TGTGCCAGCAGCTTAGAGAGGAACACTGAAGCTTTCTTT. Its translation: CASSLERNTEAFF.

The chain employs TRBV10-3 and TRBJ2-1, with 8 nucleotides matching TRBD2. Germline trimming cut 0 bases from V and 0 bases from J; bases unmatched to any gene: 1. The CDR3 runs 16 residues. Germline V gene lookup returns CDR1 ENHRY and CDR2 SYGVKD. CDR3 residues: CAISESGRASYNEQFF. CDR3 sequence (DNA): TGTGCCATCAGTGAGTCCGGGAGGGCCTCCTACAATGAGCAGTTCTTC.

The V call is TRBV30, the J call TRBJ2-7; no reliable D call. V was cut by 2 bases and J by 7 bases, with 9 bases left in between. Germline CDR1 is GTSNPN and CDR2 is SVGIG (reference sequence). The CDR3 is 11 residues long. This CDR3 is CAWSQLREQYF. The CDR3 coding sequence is TGTGCCTGGAGTCAGCTTAGGGAGCAGTACTTC.

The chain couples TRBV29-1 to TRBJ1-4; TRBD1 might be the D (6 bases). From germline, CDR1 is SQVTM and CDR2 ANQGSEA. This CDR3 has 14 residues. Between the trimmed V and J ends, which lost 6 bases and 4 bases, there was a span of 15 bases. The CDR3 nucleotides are TGCAGCGTGACCAACAGGGCGATTAATGAAAAACTGTTTTTT. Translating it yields CSVTNRAINEKLFF.

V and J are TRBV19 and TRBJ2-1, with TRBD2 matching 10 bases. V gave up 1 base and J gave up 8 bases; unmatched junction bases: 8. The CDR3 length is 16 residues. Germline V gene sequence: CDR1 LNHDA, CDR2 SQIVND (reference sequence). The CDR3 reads CASSIAGTSVIDEQFF. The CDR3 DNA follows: TGTGCCAGTAGTATAGCCGGGACTAGCGTTATCGATGAGCAGTTCTTC.

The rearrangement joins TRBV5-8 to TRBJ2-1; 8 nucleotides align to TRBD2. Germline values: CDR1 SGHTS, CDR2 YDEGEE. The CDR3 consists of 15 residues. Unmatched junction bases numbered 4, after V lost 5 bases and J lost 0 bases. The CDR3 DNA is TGTGCCAGCAGAAATCGGGGGGGCTCCTACAATGAGCAGTTCTTC. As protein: CASRNRGGSYNEQFF.